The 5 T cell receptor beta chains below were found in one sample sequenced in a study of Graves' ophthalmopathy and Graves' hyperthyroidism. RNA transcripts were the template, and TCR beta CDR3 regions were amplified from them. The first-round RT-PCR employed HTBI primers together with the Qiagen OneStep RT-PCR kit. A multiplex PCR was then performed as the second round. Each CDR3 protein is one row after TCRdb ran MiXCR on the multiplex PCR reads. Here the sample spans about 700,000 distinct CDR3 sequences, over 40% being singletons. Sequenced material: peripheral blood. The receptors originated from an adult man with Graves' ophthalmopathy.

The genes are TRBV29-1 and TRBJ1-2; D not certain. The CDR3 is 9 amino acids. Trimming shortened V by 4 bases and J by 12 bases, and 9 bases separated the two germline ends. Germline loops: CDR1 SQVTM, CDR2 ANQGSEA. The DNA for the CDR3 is TGCAGCGTTGCGGGGTGGAACACCTTC. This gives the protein CSVAGWNTF.

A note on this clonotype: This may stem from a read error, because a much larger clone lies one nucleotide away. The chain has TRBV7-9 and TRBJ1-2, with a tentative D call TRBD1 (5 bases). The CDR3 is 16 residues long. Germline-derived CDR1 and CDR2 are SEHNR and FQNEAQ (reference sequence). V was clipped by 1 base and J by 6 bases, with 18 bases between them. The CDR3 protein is CASSLGDRGGLHGYTF. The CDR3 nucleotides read TGTGCCAGCAGCTTAGGGGACCGCGGGGGGTTACATGGCTACACCTTC.

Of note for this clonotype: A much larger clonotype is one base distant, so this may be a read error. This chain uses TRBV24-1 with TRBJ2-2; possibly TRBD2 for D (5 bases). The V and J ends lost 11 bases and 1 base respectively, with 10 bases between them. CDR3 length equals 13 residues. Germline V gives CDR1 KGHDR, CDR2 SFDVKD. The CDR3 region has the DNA TGTGCCATCGGGAAGGAGAACACCGGGGAGCTGTTTTTT. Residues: CAIGKENTGELFF.

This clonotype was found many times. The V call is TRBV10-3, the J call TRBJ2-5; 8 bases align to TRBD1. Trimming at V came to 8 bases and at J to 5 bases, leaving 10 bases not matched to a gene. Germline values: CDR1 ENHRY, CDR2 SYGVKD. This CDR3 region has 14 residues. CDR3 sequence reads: CAIGARGLDETQYF. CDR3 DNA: TGTGCCATCGGTGCCAGGGGGCTGGATGAGACCCAGTACTTC.

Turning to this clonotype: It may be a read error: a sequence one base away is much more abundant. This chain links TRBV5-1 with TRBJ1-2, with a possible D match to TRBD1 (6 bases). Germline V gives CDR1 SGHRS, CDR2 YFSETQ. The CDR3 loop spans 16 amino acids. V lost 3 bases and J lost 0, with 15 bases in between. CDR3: CASSSSTGLPNYGYTF. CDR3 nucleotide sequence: TGCGCCAGCAGCTCATCGACAGGACTTCCTAACTATGGCTACACCTTC.